What follows are 14 T cell receptor beta chains derived from one specimen sequenced in a study of T cells in Graves' hyperthyroidism and ophthalmopathy. RNA transcripts were the template for amplifying TCR beta CDR3 regions. HTBI primers were the set used in a first-round RT-PCR of the TCR CDR3. TCRdb analysed the multiplex PCR reads with MiXCR anew, one entry per CDR3 protein. Of 550,000 to 600,000 distinct CDR3 sequences detected, 13% to 15% appear once; the ten largest clones hold around 7%. Sample: blood. The receptors shown here come from a woman aged 18-29 years with Graves' ophthalmopathy.

This clonotype was observed at least ten times. This sequence joins TRBV28 and TRBJ1-1; possible D gene TRBD1, 6 bases. V was shortened by 7 bases and J by 2 bases, with 26 bases between the two germline ends. Germline values: CDR1 MDHEN, CDR2 SYDVKM. The CDR3 loop spans 18 amino acids. The CDR3 loop reads CASKPPPGTPKSNTEAFF. The CDR3 bases are TGTGCCAGCAAACCCCCCCCGGGGACACCGAAGAGCAACACTGAAGCTTTCTTT.

This clonotype was recorded many times. The chain is built from TRBV27 and TRBJ1-2; maybe TRBD1 (5 bases). V was clipped by 2 bases and J by 4 bases, with 8 bases between them. The germline V gene has CDR1 MNHEY and CDR2 SMNVEV (reference sequence). There are 13 residues in the CDR3. The chain's CDR3 is CASSLTGIYGYTF. The CDR3 bases are TGTGCCAGCAGTTTAACAGGCATCTATGGCTACACCTTC.

This clonotype has only one observation. The chain recombines TRBV19 with TRBJ2-3, with no clear D. CDR3 size: 12 residues. V was pared by 5 bases and J by 6 bases, with 9 bases between. Germline V CDR1 and CDR2: LNHDA, SQIVND (reference sequence). CDR3 in DNA: TGTGCCAGTAGTTTCTACTCGGATACGCAGTATTTT. Translating it yields CASSFYSDTQYF.

Details on this clonotype: One junction end does not reproduce the germline sequence, and a read error may be involved. The J gene is TRBJ2-6, the V gene TRBV7-7; the match to TRBD1 covers 8 bases. Germline CDR1 reads SSHAT; CDR2 reads FNYEAQ (reference sequence). The CDR3 totals 19 residues. Written as DNA, the CDR3 is TGTGCTAGCAGTCCAGCACGGACGGGACAGGTCTCTGGGGCCAACGTCCTGACTTTC. This gives the protein CASSPARTGQVSGANVLTF.

This clonotype has more than one count but fewer than ten. The rearrangement joins TRBV24-1 to TRBJ2-5; D possibly corresponds to TRBD1 (5 bases). V gave up 7 bases and J gave up 4 bases, with 15 bases separating them. Looked up from germline, CDR1 is KGHDR and CDR2 is SFDVKD. This CDR3 is 14 amino acids long. DNA of the CDR3: TGTGCCACCAGACCCGGGTGGGGCGGAGAGACCCAGTACTTC. Protein product: CATRPGWGGETQYF.

This clonotype was seen a handful of times. The gene calls are TRBV9 and TRBJ1-4, with TRBD1 identical over 9 bases. CDR1 is SGDLS and CDR2 is YYNGEE in the germline V gene. This CDR3 comprises 15 residues. V dropped 3 bases and J dropped 6; count of bases not matched to a gene: 6. CDR3 DNA sequence: TGTGCCAGCAGCGGCCCCGGGACAGGGCATGAAAAACTGTTTTTT. Translating it yields CASSGPGTGHEKLFF.

This clonotype was seen at least ten times. The J gene is TRBJ2-3, the V gene TRBV2; 9 bases are a match to TRBD1. V lost 6 bases and J lost 0; bases outside the gene matches: 7. From germline, CDR1 is SNHLY and CDR2 FYNNEI. The CDR3 sequence is 16 residues long. The CDR3 spells CASRERTGDSTDTQYF. CDR3 nucleotide sequence: TGTGCCAGCAGGGAAAGGACAGGGGACAGCACAGATACGCAGTATTTT.

This clonotype came up many times. V usage is TRBV20-1 and J usage is TRBJ1-2; 11 positions agree with TRBD1. The CDR3 runs to 15 residues. The ends lost 6 bases at V and 4 bases at J; junction bases unmatched: 10. Germline CDR1 and CDR2: DFQATT and SNEGSKA (reference sequence). CDR3 protein: CSAGPGTGGVYGYTF. In nucleotides, the CDR3 is TGCAGTGCCGGTCCCGGGACAGGGGGTGTCTATGGCTACACCTTC.

The chain uses TRBV15 and TRBJ2-7; D is perhaps TRBD1 (5 bases). Trimming stripped 0 bases from V and 9 bases from J, with 9 bases between. The CDR3 runs to 12 residues. Germline CDR1 reads LNHNV; CDR2 reads YYDKDF (reference sequence). In DNA, the CDR3 is TGTGCCACCAGCAGAGACAGGGAAGGGCAGTACTTC. This sequence encodes CATSRDREGQYF. Full variable domain (remainder filled in from reference TRBV15 and TRBJ2-7): DAMVIQNPRYQVTQFGKPVTLSCSQTLNHNVMYWYQQKSSQAPKLLFHYYDKDFNNEADTPDNFQSRRPNTSFCFLDIRSPGLGDTAMYLCATSRDREGQYFGPGTRLTVT.

The CDR3 here is CASSAGGPGEQYF. The CDR3 bases are TGTGCCAGCAGCGCAGGGGGGCCAGGAGAGCAGTACTTC. The rearrangement links TRBV6-2 or TRBV6-3 to TRBJ2-7, with a weak D call TRBD1 (7 bases). This CDR3 spans 13 amino acids. V lost 6 bases and J 7 bases, leaving 16 bases between the germline ends. Germline V CDR1 and CDR2: MNHEY, SVGEGT.

This clonotype was found many times. CDR3 in DNA: TGCGCCAGCAGCTTGAGGGCCACGGGGGATGGCTACACCTTC. This translates into CASSLRATGDGYTF. The chain uses TRBV5-1 and TRBJ1-2; possible D gene TRBD1, 5 bases. Germline V gene sequence: CDR1 SGHRS, CDR2 YFSETQ. V was trimmed by 1 base and J by 6 bases, leaving 13 bases between them. The CDR3 has 14 amino acids.

Many counts were recorded for this clonotype. The J gene is TRBJ1-1, the V gene TRBV6-5; D is ambiguous. This CDR3 comprises 14 residues. V lost 4 bases and J lost 1, with 10 bases in between. Germline CDR1 MNHEY, CDR2 SVGAGI. In DNA form, the CDR3 reads TGTGCCAGCAGTTTCGGGAACTCGAACACTGAAGCTTTCTTT. Its translation is CASSFGNSNTEAFF.

The chain carries TRBV9 and TRBJ2-2; D is undetermined. Per germline, CDR1 SGDLS and CDR2 YYNGEE. This CDR3 has 16 amino acids. Trimming removed 4 bases at V and 3 bases at J, with 16 bases between. The CDR3 DNA reads as TGTGCCAGCAGCCCAACCCTCGCTGGTTACACCGGGGAGCTGTTTTTT. This sequence encodes CASSPTLAGYTGELFF.

This clonotype was seen ten or more times. The chain is built from TRBV12-3 or TRBV12-4 and TRBJ2-7, with D tentatively TRBD2 (5 bases). The V gene lost 10 bases and the J gene lost 6 bases, with 16 bases spanning the gap. The CDR3 has 12 amino acids. Written as DNA, the CDR3 is TGTGCCATTCGTTCGGGGTGGGGCGAGCAGTACTTC. It yields the protein CAIRSGWGEQYF.